Each of the 5 T cell receptor beta chains below was sequenced from the same sample in a study of T cells after yellow fever vaccination. TCRdb passed the 5' RACE reads through MiXCR, listing each CDR3 protein once. The repertoire holds 450,000 to 650,000 distinct CDR3 sequences, with approximately 13% as singletons. The sample in question was PBMCs, obtained on the day of the yellow fever booster vaccination. The receptors originated from a man aged 25 to 40 who received the YFV17D yellow fever vaccine.

The V and J genes are TRBV11-2 and TRBJ2-2; 7 nucleotides agree with TRBD1. Germline V CDR1 and CDR2: SGHAT, FQNNGV. V dropped 3 bases and J dropped 4; count of bases not matched to a gene: 14. The CDR3 is made up of 18 amino acids. Here the CDR3 DNA reads TGTGCCAGCAGCTTTGACAGGGCGCCCCGTTGGGGCACCGGGGAGCTGTTTTTT. Protein product: CASSFDRAPRWGTGELFF.

This clonotype was counted between two and nine times. The rearrangement uses TRBV20-1 and TRBJ2-5; 11 positions agree with TRBD2. The V segment lost 2 bases and the J segment 5 bases; nucleotides outside the gene matches: 4. The CDR3 loop spans 14 amino acids. Germline CDR1 reads DFQATT; CDR2 reads SNEGSKA (reference sequence). The CDR3 region has the DNA TGCAGTGCTAGACCGACTAGCGGGGCGGAGACCCAGTACTTC. Translating it yields CSARPTSGAETQYF.

Written as DNA, the CDR3 is TGCAGTGCTAGGGGGGGACTAGCGGGCCCGGGAGATACGCAGTATTTT. Amino acid sequence: CSARGGLAGPGDTQYF. This chain uses TRBV20-1 with TRBJ2-3; 12 positions agree with TRBD2. The trim removed 3 bases at V and 5 bases at J, leaving 9 bases unmatched. CDR3 size: 16 residues. Germline assignment: CDR1 DFQATT and CDR2 SNEGSKA (reference sequence).

The chain is built from TRBV30 and TRBJ2-1; 9 bases align to TRBD2. After removal of 2 bases from V and 9 bases from J, the junction contained 8 bases not matched to a gene. This CDR3 is built from 14 residues. Germline assignment: CDR1 GTSNPN and CDR2 SVGIG (reference sequence). The CDR3 sequence: CAWSRGLARGEQFF. CDR3 sequence (DNA): TGTGCCTGGAGTCGCGGACTAGCGAGAGGTGAGCAGTTCTTC.

The J gene is TRBJ2-3, the V gene TRBV7-2, with D hard to call. Germline assignment: CDR1 SGHTA and CDR2 FQGNSA. Trimming removed 5 bases from V and 2 bases from J, with 20 bases in between. This CDR3 region has 17 residues. CDR3 coding DNA: TGTGCCAGCAGCACCAAGGCCATAAGCAGTCCCACAGATACGCAGTATTTT. It yields the protein CASSTKAISSPTDTQYF.